Presented here are 19 T cell receptor beta chains from one specimen sequenced in a study of blood T cell repertoires in COVID-19. Method: immunoSEQ multiplex PCR; TCRdb's copy keeps in-frame clones and lacks some. Among about 210,000 clones listed, about 87% were seen once. Sequences were obtained from peripheral blood. The receptor set was obtained from a man between 65 and 79 years old with acute or convalescent COVID-19.

The chain has TRBV2 and TRBJ2-5; TRBD1 might be the D (6 bases). CDR3 length: 14 amino acids. Germline CDR1 reads SNHLY; CDR2 reads FYNNEI. Trimming left V 6 bases short and J 5 bases short, with 16 bases between. CDR3 in DNA: TGTGCCAGCAGAGGGGGACCCGTTGGGGAGACCCAGTACTTC. This gives the protein CASRGGPVGETQYF. The whole variable domain, remainder taken from reference TRBV2 and TRBJ2-5, is EPEVTQTPSHQVTQMGQEVILRCVPISNHLYFYWYRQILGQKVEFLVSFYNNEISEKSEIFDDQFSVERPDGSNFTLKIRSTKLEDSAMYFCASRGGPVGETQYFGPGTRLLVL.

The chain joins TRBV15 to TRBJ1-1; D is ambiguous. V was trimmed by 8 bases and J by 0 bases, leaving 10 bases between them. Germline CDR1 is LNHNV and CDR2 is YYDKDF (reference sequence). There are 13 residues in the CDR3. The CDR3 nucleotides are TGTGCCACCGCGGAGGCGGTGAACACTGAAGCTTTCTTT. It encodes CATAEAVNTEAFF.

The chain has TRBV7-2 and TRBJ2-2, with TRBD1 identical over 11 bases. The V gene's germline CDR1 is SGHTA and CDR2 FQGNSA. V trimming: 10 bases; J trimming: 4 bases; junction bases outside the gene matches: 8. The CDR3 loop spans 15 amino acids. CDR3 region: CATSGGTGGTGELFF. The CDR3 nucleotides read TGTGCCACCTCAGGGGGGACAGGGGGCACCGGGGAGCTGTTTTTT.

On this clone itself: This same CDR3 is encoded by further DNA sequences in the sample. The chain employs TRBV20-1 and TRBJ2-7; D not resolved. From germline, CDR1 is DFQATT and CDR2 SNEGSKA (reference sequence). This CDR3 is built from 11 residues. V lost 3 bases, J lost 2 bases, and 5 bases lay in between. CDR3 loop: CSASLTYEQYF. The CDR3 DNA follows: TGCAGTGCTAGCCTAACCTACGAGCAGTACTTC.

This clone was observed a handful of times. The chain links TRBV3-1 (or the pseudogene TRBV3-2) to TRBJ1-2, with 8 nucleotides matching TRBD1. There are 13 residues in the CDR3. The germline V gene encodes CDR1 LGHDT and CDR2 YNNKEL (reference sequence). V lost 4 bases and J lost 8; bases outside the gene matches: 6. Here the CDR3 reads CASSPLTGVGYTF. The CDR3 coding sequence is TGTGCCAGCAGCCCACTGACAGGGGTGGGCTACACCTTC.

This sequence joins TRBV2 and TRBJ2-7, with D perhaps matching TRBD2 (6 bases). V was clipped by 3 bases and J by 1 base, with 13 bases between them. The length of the CDR3 is 15 residues. Germline CDR1 is SNHLY and CDR2 is FYNNEI. The CDR3 sequence: CASSDGGAGSYEQYF. The CDR3 bases are TGTGCCAGCAGTGACGGCGGGGCGGGTTCCTACGAGCAGTACTTC.

This chain joins TRBV5-8 and TRBJ1-1; 7 nucleotides line up with TRBD1. V shed 1 base, J shed 1 base, and the junction held 7 bases outside the gene matches. The CDR3 is made up of 16 amino acids. Germline loops: CDR1 SGHTS, CDR2 YDEGEE. The CDR3 loop reads CASSLSLDRTNTEAFF. The CDR3 DNA reads as TGTGCCAGCAGCTTGAGTCTGGACAGGACGAACACTGAAGCTTTCTTT.

The V call is TRBV5-5, the J call TRBJ1-2; possibly TRBD1 for D (6 bases). CDR3 length: 15 residues. Germline V gene data show CDR1 as SGHKS and CDR2 as YYEKEE (reference sequence). The V gene lost 0 bases and the J gene lost 0 bases, with 9 bases spanning the gap. The CDR3 region has the DNA TGTGCCAGCAGCTTGGGACAGGCAGCTAACTATGGCTACACCTTC. This translates into CASSLGQAANYGYTF.

The chain is built from TRBV5-4 and TRBJ1-2; weak D call: TRBD1 (6 bases). Trimming took off 4 bases at V and 8 bases at J, with 21 bases between the two ends. The CDR3 contains 15 residues. CDR1 is SGHNT and CDR2 is YYREEE in the germline V gene (reference sequence). The CDR3 region is CASSPFVGGAVGYTF. CDR3 in DNA: TGTGCCAGCAGCCCCTTCGTTGGGGGGGCAGTCGGCTACACCTTC. The full variable domain, rest sourced from reference TRBV5-4 and TRBJ1-2, is ETGVTQSPTHLIKTRGQQVTLRCSSQSGHNTVSWYQQALGQGPQFIFQYYREEENGRGNFPPRFSGLQFPNYSSELNVNALELDDSALYLCASSPFVGGAVGYTFGSGTRLTVV.

This chain joins TRBV7-9 and TRBJ1-2; no reliable D call. Trimming cost V 4 bases and J 5 bases, with 14 bases left between them. The CDR3 loop spans 14 amino acids. CDR1 and CDR2 from the germline V gene are SEHNR and FQNEAQ (reference sequence). CDR3 amino acids: CASSYLQNQYGYTF. The CDR3 DNA follows: TGTGCCAGCAGCTACCTACAGAACCAATATGGCTACACCTTC.

V gene TRBV30 combines with J gene TRBJ1-2; D uncertain. The ends were cut back, 6 bases at V and 4 bases at J, with 15 bases in the middle. Germline V lookup: CDR1 GTSNPN, CDR2 SVGIG (reference sequence). The CDR3 has 13 amino acids. The CDR3 DNA is TGTGCCTGCCCGAGGGTAAATAGCTATGGCTACACCTTC. Translating it yields CACPRVNSYGYTF.

The V call is TRBV7-9, the J call TRBJ1-4, with 10 bases that match TRBD1. Trimming at V came to 7 bases and at J to 8 bases, leaving 16 bases not matched to a gene. The CDR3 consists of 17 residues. The V gene's germline CDR1 is SEHNR and CDR2 FQNEAQ (reference sequence). The CDR3: CASTIGTGVLIKEKLFF. The CDR3 nucleotides read TGTGCCAGCACCATCGGGACAGGGGTCCTCATTAAGGAAAAACTGTTTTTT.

The chain couples TRBV19 to TRBJ2-2; 12 nucleotides align to TRBD1. This CDR3 has 17 residues. CDR1 is LNHDA, CDR2 SQIVND, per germline (reference sequence). The V gene end was trimmed by 2 bases and the J gene end by 7 bases; junction bases not matched to a gene: 8. The CDR3 DNA sequence: TGTGCCAGTAGTATACCACCGGGACAGGGGGCGGGCGGGGAGCTGTTTTTT. Translation gives CASSIPPGQGAGGELFF.

The chain uses TRBV11-1 and TRBJ1-1, with TRBD1 matching 7 bases. The germline CDR1 and CDR2 sequences are SGHAT and FQDESV (reference sequence). This CDR3 is 15 amino acids long. V lost 4 bases and J lost 0; bases outside the gene matches: 5. This chain's CDR3 is CASSSGDSMNTEAFF. The DNA of the CDR3 is TGTGCCAGCAGCTCGGGGGACAGTATGAACACTGAAGCTTTCTTT.

The sample holds a few counts of this clone. This chain connects TRBV4-1 to TRBJ2-2, with 12 nucleotides matching TRBD2. The ends lost 0 bases at V and 6 bases at J; junction bases unmatched: 2. The CDR3 extends over 16 amino acids. From germline, CDR1 is MGHRA and CDR2 YSYEKL. CDR3 sequence reads: CASSQEASGRAGELFF. In nucleotides, the CDR3 is TGCGCCAGCAGCCAAGAGGCTAGCGGGAGGGCCGGGGAGCTGTTTTTT.

CDR3 DNA sequence: TGTGCCAGCAGCTTACTGGGACTAGCGGGAGCGAACACCGGGGAGCTGTTTTTT. Encoded protein: CASSLLGLAGANTGELFF. The chain carries TRBV7-2 and TRBJ2-2; TRBD2 aligns across 14 bases. The CDR3 extends over 18 amino acids. Germline CDR1 reads SGHTA; CDR2 reads FQGNSA. V lost 2 bases, J lost 0 bases, and 2 bases stayed unmatched.

Only one count was recorded for this clone. The V gene is TRBV11-2, the J gene TRBJ2-5; 8 bases are shared with TRBD2. Germline-derived CDR1 and CDR2 are SGHAT and FQNNGV. Trimming cost V 1 base and J 4 bases; bases outside gene matches: 5. This CDR3 region has 15 residues. The CDR3 here is CASSLGGTRGETQYF. For the CDR3, the DNA is TGTGCCAGCAGCTTAGGTGGGACTAGGGGAGAGACCCAGTACTTC.

The rearrangement joins TRBV18 to TRBJ1-1; possible D gene TRBD1, 5 bases. Looked up from germline, CDR1 is KGHSH and CDR2 is LQKENI. The CDR3 totals 15 residues. Trimming left V 4 bases short and J 0 bases short, with 12 bases between. CDR3 sequence (DNA): TGTGCCAGCTCACTCCCAAGGGGCATGAACACTGAAGCTTTCTTT. It encodes CASSLPRGMNTEAFF.

This clone was observed once. The chain links TRBV6-1 to TRBJ2-1; 9 bases match TRBD2. The V and J ends lost 0 bases and 8 bases, in that order; junction bases with no gene match: 17. The CDR3 spans 19 residues. Germline values: CDR1 MNHNS, CDR2 SASEGT. CDR3 loop: CASSEALLGTSHWRDEQFF. The CDR3 nucleotides read TGTGCCAGCAGTGAAGCGCTTCTTGGGACTAGCCATTGGAGGGATGAGCAGTTCTTC.